This T cell receptor (beta chain) was identified during a study of CD8 T cells in ankylosing spondylitis. General study results and limits: A number of the motif variants had already been described in reactive arthritis synovial fluid and blood. Disease-linked clones reportedly concentrated significantly in matched ankylosing spondylitis synovial fluid. With a CD8+ phenotype, disease-linked clones were relatively rare in peripheral blood. Made up of about eight highly homologous variants, a TCR beta motif appeared characteristic of ankylosing spondylitis blood.

Trimming cost V 1 base and J 4 bases; bases outside gene matches: 4. In germline, CDR1 is SGHRS, CDR2 YFSETQ. The CDR3 length is 15 residues. Molecular-barcoded quantitative 5'-RACE produced these TCR beta libraries. Via MiXCR, TCRdb re-called the 5' RACE reads, giving one row per CDR3 protein. The profile shows hundreds of thousands of distinct CDR3 sequences, approximately 12% of them singletons. As concerns this clonotype: Its antigen remains unknown.

This TCR came from a male donor with ankylosing spondylitis. This chain joins TRBV5-1 and TRBJ2-7; 11 bases line up with TRBD2. What was sequenced was blood, either unsorted or a sorted T cell fraction (not recorded which). The CDR3 nucleotides are TGCGCCAGCAGCTTGTATAGCGGGAGGGAGTACGAGCAGTACTTC. This gives the protein CASSLYSGREYEQYF.